Listed below are T cell receptor beta chains from one sample, sequenced in a study of blood T cell repertoires in COVID-19. The table came from immunoSEQ multiplex PCR; TCRdb's copy has only in-frame clones and leaves some out. The sample carries some 200,000 clones, less than 90% recorded once. What was sequenced was peripheral blood. The receptors shown here come from a woman aged 70-85 years with COVID-19, enrolled during active disease. Each CDR3 is given with its conserved first and last residue. A D gene is named only where the DNA matches it firmly.

d_gene	v_gene	j_gene	CDR3aa	CDR3nt
.	TRBV24-1	TRBJ2-1	CATSVGPPLEGQFF	TGTGCCACCAGTGTCGGCCCCCCCTTAGAGGGGCAGTTCTTC
.	TRBV29-1	TRBJ2-4	CSVSAGNKAKNIQYF	TGCAGCGTCTCAGCAGGGAATAAGGCCAAAAACATTCAGTACTTC
.	TRBV29-1	TRBJ2-7	CSVEDPNEYEQYF	TGCAGCGTTGAAGATCCTAATGAGTACGAGCAGTACTTC
TRBD2	TRBV3-1/TRBV3-2	TRBJ2-1	CASSSQTSVYNEQFF	TGTGCCAGCAGCTCACAGACTAGCGTGTACAATGAGCAGTTCTTC
.	TRBV28	TRBJ2-2	CASDKNTGELFF	TGTGCTTCAGACAAGAACACCGGGGAGCTGTTTTTT
TRBD2	TRBV5-1	TRBJ2-1	CASTVSGGANEQFF	TGCGCCAGCACCGTTAGCGGGGGGGCAAATGAGCAGTTCTTC
TRBD1	TRBV7-9	TRBJ1-4	CASSQQQGAWEKLFF	TGTGCCAGCAGCCAGCAGCAGGGGGCTTGGGAAAAACTGTTTTTT
TRBD2	TRBV30	TRBJ2-1	CAWSGRGLAGEQFF	TGTGCCTGGAGTGGTCGGGGGTTAGCGGGCGAGCAGTTCTTC
.	TRBV12-5	TRBJ1-1	CASGFGVEAFF	TGTGCTAGTGGTTTTGGAGTTGAAGCTTTCTTT
TRBD1	TRBV6-5	TRBJ1-6	CASSRGTGWDSPLHF	TGTGCCAGCAGTCGAGGGACAGGGTGGGATTCACCCCTCCACTTT
TRBD2	TRBV10-3	TRBJ2-3	CAIRPSGGADSADTQYF	TGTGCCATCAGGCCTAGCGGGGGGGCCGATTCGGCAGATACGCAGTATTTT
.	TRBV28	TRBJ1-4	CASSFGLDLEKLFF	TGTGCCAGCAGTTTTGGGCTTGATCTTGAAAAACTGTTTTTT